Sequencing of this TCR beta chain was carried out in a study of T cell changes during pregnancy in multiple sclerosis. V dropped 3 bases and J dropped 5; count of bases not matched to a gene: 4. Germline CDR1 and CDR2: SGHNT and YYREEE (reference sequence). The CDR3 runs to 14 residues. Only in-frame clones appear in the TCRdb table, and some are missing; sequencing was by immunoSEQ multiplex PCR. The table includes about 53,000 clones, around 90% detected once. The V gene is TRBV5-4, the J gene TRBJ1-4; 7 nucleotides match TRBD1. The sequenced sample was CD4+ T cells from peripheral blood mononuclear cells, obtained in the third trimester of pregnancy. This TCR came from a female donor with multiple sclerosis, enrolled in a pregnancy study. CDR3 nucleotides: TGTGCCAGCAGCTCGACAGGGAGAAATGAAAAACTGTTTTTT. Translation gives CASSSTGRNEKLFF.